This T cell receptor (beta chain) comes out of a study of blood T cell repertoires in COVID-19. Study information: PBMCs, B-cell-depleted T cells, or T cells were the source of the cDNA or gDNA that made up the material.

Sequencing was performed with immunoSEQ multiplex PCR; in TCRdb, only in-frame clones are kept and a portion is missing. The sample lists around 290,000 clones, around nine tenths occurring once. Recruitment covered about two dozen US areas and drew participants whose ages spanned roughly 18 to 100 years. Cohort 3 donors were reported recovered after two negative PCRs, clearance, or symptom resolution. The CDR3 sequence is 15 residues long. J gave up 3 bases and V 6 bases, and 11 bases lay outside the gene matches. The germline CDR1 and CDR2 sequences are SGHRS and YFSETQ. V gene TRBV5-1 combines with J gene TRBJ1-1, with TRBD1 matching 7 bases. The sequenced sample consisted of PBMCs or T cells enriched from blood (not recorded which). The source of this sequence is a woman in her 30s who had recovered from COVID-19. DNA for the CDR3: TGCGCCAGCACAATTACAGGGGCGAGGGACACTGAAGCTTTCTTT. It translates to CASTITGARDTEAFF.